The next 21 T cell receptor beta chains were all read from a single sample in a study of cytomegalovirus exposure and HLA in healthy donors. Primers: 60 Vbeta forward and 13 Jbeta reverse. Clones were read by immunoSEQ multiplex PCR, and TCRdb kept only the in-frame ones, dropping some. This sample has about 150,000 clones, with 74% found just once. The sample consisted of PBMCs. The receptors come from a man aged 25-40 years in good health and CMV-seronegative.

This clone showed up just once. The V gene is TRBV10-3, the J gene TRBJ2-5, with TRBD1 matching 8 bases. V shed 5 bases and J 5 bases; nucleotides not matched to a gene: 7. Per germline, CDR1 ENHRY and CDR2 SYGVKD. The CDR3 runs 14 residues. CDR3 amino acids: CAISFRQGRETQYF. DNA for the CDR3: TGTGCCATCAGTTTCCGACAGGGGCGGGAGACCCAGTACTTC.

The chain recombines TRBV19 with TRBJ1-5; D uncertain. V was clipped by 0 bases and J by 2 bases, with 11 bases between them. CDR3 length: 16 amino acids. Looked up from germline, CDR1 is LNHDA and CDR2 is SQIVND (reference sequence). The CDR3 DNA is TGTGCCAGTAGTATAGACGGGGTATCGGGCAATCAGCCCCAGCATTTT. Its protein product is CASSIDGVSGNQPQHF. Drawing the rest from reference TRBV19 and TRBJ1-5, the complete variable domain is DGGITQSPKYLFRKEGQNVTLSCEQNLNHDAMYWYRQDPGQGLRLIYYSQIVNDFQKGDIAEGYSVSREKKESFPLTVTSAQKNPTAFYLCASSIDGVSGNQPQHFGDGTRLSIL.

The J gene is TRBJ1-5, the V gene TRBV19, with D possibly being TRBD1 (5 bases). V lost 3 bases, J lost 6 bases, and 9 bases lay in between. The CDR3 runs to 13 residues. Germline V gene lookup returns CDR1 LNHDA and CDR2 SQIVND (reference sequence). CDR3 protein: CASSIGGFQPQHF. The DNA for the CDR3 is TGTGCCAGTAGTATCGGGGGATTTCAGCCCCAGCATTTT.

The chain couples TRBV5-8 to TRBJ2-1; 9 bases are a match to TRBD1. The CDR3 extends over 14 amino acids. The J segment lost 3 bases and the V segment lost 4 bases, leaving 2 bases of the junction unmatched. Per the germline V gene, CDR1 is SGHTS and CDR2 is YDEGEE. CDR3 nucleotides: TGTGCCAGCAGCCCGGGACAGGGCTACAATGAGCAGTTCTTC. Its translation: CASSPGQGYNEQFF.

This sequence joins TRBV27 and TRBJ2-5, with 13 bases identical to TRBD2. CDR3 size: 14 residues. Germline values: CDR1 MNHEY, CDR2 SMNVEV (reference sequence). V was clipped by 6 bases and J by 2 bases; unmatched bases: 0. The CDR3, as DNA: TGTGCCAGCAGGACTAGCGGGGGGCAAGAGACCCAGTACTTC. This codes for CASRTSGGQETQYF.

The count of this clone is one. The chain has TRBV27 and TRBJ2-7; 8 bases map to TRBD2. J lost 5 bases, V lost 8 bases, and 20 bases had no gene match. CDR1 MNHEY and CDR2 SMNVEV come from the germline V gene (reference sequence). The CDR3 contains 17 residues. CDR3 region: CASPPAGGLMVFHEQYF. The CDR3 nucleotides read TGTGCCAGCCCCCCGGCGGGGGGCCTAATGGTTTTCCACGAGCAGTACTTC.

This clone has a handful of counts. This chain links TRBV29-1 with TRBJ2-5; TRBD2 agrees at 8 bases. The CDR3 extends over 13 amino acids. CDR1 and CDR2 from the germline V gene are SQVTM and ANQGSEA. Losses at the gene ends were 7 bases for V and 4 bases for J; bases not matched to a gene: 8. The CDR3 sequence is CSAPGTRGETQYF. The CDR3 DNA follows: TGCAGCGCCCCCGGGACTAGAGGAGAGACCCAGTACTTC.

As concerns this clone: A junction end diverges from the germline sequence, so it may reflect a read error. The V and J genes are TRBV30 and TRBJ2-5; D remains ambiguous. Germline-derived CDR1 and CDR2 are GTSNPN and SVGIG (reference sequence). The CDR3 has 13 amino acids. The CDR3 is CVWSVGDQETQYF. CDR3 sequence (DNA): TGTGTCTGGAGTGTAGGAGACCAAGAGACCCAGTACTTC.

CDR3: CASSPQGGGNIQYF. The DNA for the CDR3 is TGTGCCAGTAGCCCTCAGGGAGGTGGGAACATTCAGTACTTC. The chain uses TRBV19 and TRBJ2-4; possible D gene TRBD2, 6 bases. This CDR3 comprises 14 residues. Germline V CDR1 and CDR2: LNHDA, SQIVND (reference sequence). Trimming left V 6 bases short and J 7 bases short, with 16 bases between.

The chain recombines TRBV5-4 with TRBJ2-7; D is perhaps TRBD2 (5 bases). CDR3 length: 13 amino acids. Trimming cost V 6 bases and J 2 bases, with 12 bases left between them. Germline V gene data show CDR1 as SGHNT and CDR2 as YYREEE (reference sequence). This CDR3 is CASTTSGTYEQYF. CDR3 bases: TGTGCCAGCACCACTTCCGGGACCTACGAGCAGTACTTC.

This chain connects TRBV7-7 to TRBJ2-1; the D gene is possibly TRBD1 (5 bases). Germline V CDR1 and CDR2: SSHAT, FNYEAQ (reference sequence). This CDR3 contains 14 residues. The V end lost 5 bases, the J end lost 0 bases, and 8 bases lay between the germline ends. CDR3 bases: TGTGCCAGCAGCCCCGACAGCTCCTACAATGAGCAGTTCTTC. This encodes CASSPDSSYNEQFF.

This clone was observed a few times. The gene calls are TRBV5-5 and TRBJ2-1; 7 bases agree with TRBD2. CDR3 length: 13 residues. CDR1 is SGHKS, CDR2 YYEKEE, per germline (reference sequence). Germline trimming cut 6 bases from V and 8 bases from J; bases unmatched to any gene: 8. The CDR3 here is CASTAGDRDEQFF. The CDR3 DNA reads as TGTGCCAGCACCGCGGGGGACCGGGATGAGCAGTTCTTC.

The chain recombines TRBV19 with TRBJ2-7; the match to TRBD1 covers 12 bases. This CDR3 spans 15 amino acids. Germline assignment: CDR1 LNHDA and CDR2 SQIVND (reference sequence). With 5 bases clipped from V and 6 bases from J, the junction kept 8 bases outside the gene matches. CDR3 sequence reads: CASSPSGTGGGEQYF. The CDR3 bases are TGTGCCAGTAGTCCTTCCGGGACAGGGGGCGGCGAGCAGTACTTC. The full variable domain, with the rest looked up from reference TRBV19 and TRBJ2-7, is DGGITQSPKYLFRKEGQNVTLSCEQNLNHDAMYWYRQDPGQGLRLIYYSQIVNDFQKGDIAEGYSVSREKKESFPLTVTSAQKNPTAFYLCASSPSGTGGGEQYFGPGTRLTVT.

The sample holds a few counts of this clone. The V call is TRBV5-6, the J call TRBJ2-3; 9 bases fit TRBD1. CDR3 length equals 15 residues. Germline values: CDR1 SGHDT, CDR2 YYEEEE. V shed 5 bases, J shed 3 bases, and the junction held 7 bases outside the gene matches. The CDR3 loop reads CASSSPDRGTDTQYF. CDR3 bases: TGTGCCAGCAGTTCCCCGGACAGGGGAACAGATACGCAGTATTTT.

The rearrangement uses TRBV29-1 and TRBJ1-1; D may be TRBD1 (6 bases). The V gene lost 5 bases and the J gene lost 7 bases, with 8 bases spanning the gap. Germline assignment: CDR1 SQVTM and CDR2 ANQGSEA. CDR3 length equals 10 residues. This CDR3 reads CSVIQGEAFF. In DNA form, the CDR3 reads TGCAGCGTTATACAGGGTGAAGCTTTCTTT.

The CDR3 nucleotides read TGTGCCAGCTCACCGCCAGATGGAAACACCATATATTTT. Protein product: CASSPPDGNTIYF. V and J are TRBV18 and TRBJ1-3; unclear D gene. Germline assignment: CDR1 KGHSH and CDR2 LQKENI. This CDR3 comprises 13 residues. Between the trimmed V and J ends, which lost 3 bases and 3 bases, there was a span of 6 bases.

This sequence joins TRBV13 and TRBJ2-4; tentative D call: TRBD1 (6 bases). Germline assignment: CDR1 PRHDT and CDR2 FYEKMQ (reference sequence). The V gene lost 5 bases and the J gene lost 6 bases, with 20 bases spanning the gap. CDR3 size: 16 residues. The CDR3 protein is CASSRPLRQAGNIQYF. In DNA form, the CDR3 reads TGTGCCAGCAGCCGCCCACTGCGACAGGCTGGAAACATTCAGTACTTC.

This clone was picked up a small number of times. Here the CDR3 DNA reads TGTGCCAGCAGAAAATTAATAGAGGCCGTCTACGAGCAGTACTTC. It encodes CASRKLIEAVYEQYF. The rearrangement joins TRBV28 to TRBJ2-7; D is undetermined. The V end was cut by 6 bases, the J end by 3 bases, with 18 bases between. Germline lookup yields CDR1 MDHEN and CDR2 SYDVKM. CDR3 length: 15 residues. The complete variable domain, with remaining parts taken from reference TRBV28 and TRBJ2-7, reads DVKVTQSSRYLVKRTGEKVFLECVQDMDHENMFWYRQDPGLGLRLIYFSYDVKMKEKGDIPEGYSVSREKKERFSLILESASTNQTSMYLCASRKLIEAVYEQYFGPGTRLTVT.

The gene calls are TRBV2 and TRBJ2-3; D gene unclear. The CDR3 is made up of 11 amino acids. V dropped 4 bases and J dropped 4 bases, with 3 bases sitting between them. Looked up from germline, CDR1 is SNHLY and CDR2 is FYNNEI. Here the CDR3 DNA reads TGTGCCAGCAGTGTAGCAGATACGCAGTATTTT. It translates to CASSVADTQYF.

The chain links TRBV5-1 to TRBJ2-5; 11 bases map to TRBD1. Germline trimming cut 6 bases from V and 7 bases from J; bases unmatched to any gene: 11. Looked up from germline, CDR1 is SGHRS and CDR2 is YFSETQ. CDR3 length: 15 residues. CDR3 in amino acids: CASMPGQGERGTQYF. CDR3 DNA sequence: TGCGCCAGCATGCCGGGACAGGGGGAAAGGGGGACCCAGTACTTC.

Remarks on this clone: Other DNA variants within this sample encode the same CDR3. The CDR3 coding sequence is TGTGCCAGCAGCCCCACACCGAACACTGAAGCTTTCTTT. The encoded protein is CASSPTPNTEAFF. V is TRBV7-9 and J is TRBJ1-1; D is undetermined. CDR3 length: 13 residues. Germline loops: CDR1 SEHNR, CDR2 FQNEAQ (reference sequence). V was pared by 5 bases and J by 1 base, with 8 bases between.